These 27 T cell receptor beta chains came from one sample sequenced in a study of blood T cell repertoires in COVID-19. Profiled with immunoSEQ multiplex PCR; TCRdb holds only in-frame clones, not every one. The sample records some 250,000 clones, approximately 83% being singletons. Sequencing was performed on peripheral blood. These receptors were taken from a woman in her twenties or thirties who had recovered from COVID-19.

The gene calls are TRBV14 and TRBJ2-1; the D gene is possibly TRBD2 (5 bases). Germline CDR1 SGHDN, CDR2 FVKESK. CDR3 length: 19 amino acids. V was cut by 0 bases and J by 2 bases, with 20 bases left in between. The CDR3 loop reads CASSQDLFGSSRAYNEQFF. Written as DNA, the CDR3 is TGTGCCAGCAGCCAAGATCTTTTCGGTTCTAGCCGGGCCTACAATGAGCAGTTCTTC.

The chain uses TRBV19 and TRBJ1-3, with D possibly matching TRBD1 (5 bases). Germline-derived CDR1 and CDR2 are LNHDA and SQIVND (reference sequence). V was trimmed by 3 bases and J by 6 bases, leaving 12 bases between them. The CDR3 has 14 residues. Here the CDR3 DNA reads TGTGCCAGTAGTATCAGCAGGGTTGAAAACACCATATATTTT. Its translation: CASSISRVENTIYF.

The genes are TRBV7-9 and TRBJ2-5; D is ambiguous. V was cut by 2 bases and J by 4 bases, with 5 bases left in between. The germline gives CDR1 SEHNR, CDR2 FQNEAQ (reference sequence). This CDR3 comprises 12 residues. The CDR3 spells CASSLLSETQYF. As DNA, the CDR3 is TGTGCCAGCAGCTTACTATCAGAGACCCAGTACTTC.

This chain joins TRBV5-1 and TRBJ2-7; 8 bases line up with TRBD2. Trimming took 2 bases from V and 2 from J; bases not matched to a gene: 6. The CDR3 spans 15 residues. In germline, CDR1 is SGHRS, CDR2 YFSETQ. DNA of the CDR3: TGCGCCAGCAGCTTCGGGGCCGGGGGGGCCTACGAGCAGTACTTC. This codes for CASSFGAGGAYEQYF.

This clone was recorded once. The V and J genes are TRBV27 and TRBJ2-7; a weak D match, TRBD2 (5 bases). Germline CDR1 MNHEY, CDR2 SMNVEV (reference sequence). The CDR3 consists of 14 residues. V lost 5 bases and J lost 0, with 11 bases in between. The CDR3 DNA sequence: TGTGCCAGCAGTACGGCCGGGAACTCCTACGAGCAGTACTTC. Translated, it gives CASSTAGNSYEQYF.

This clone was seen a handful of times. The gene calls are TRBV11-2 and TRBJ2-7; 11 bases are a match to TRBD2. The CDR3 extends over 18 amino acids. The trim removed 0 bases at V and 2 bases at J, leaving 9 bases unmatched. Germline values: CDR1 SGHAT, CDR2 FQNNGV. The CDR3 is CASSLEGLAGGFPYEQYF. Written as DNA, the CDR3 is TGTGCCAGCAGCTTAGAAGGGCTAGCGGGGGGTTTCCCCTACGAGCAGTACTTC.

CDR3 in amino acids: CASSLERAGSETQYF. CDR3 coding DNA: TGCGCCAGCAGCTTGGAGCGGGCCGGATCTGAGACCCAGTACTTC. J is TRBJ2-5 and V is TRBV5-1, with a possible D match to TRBD2 (6 bases). CDR1 and CDR2 (germline): SGHRS, YFSETQ. This CDR3 is 15 amino acids long. V shed 0 bases and J shed 5 bases, with 14 bases lying between them.

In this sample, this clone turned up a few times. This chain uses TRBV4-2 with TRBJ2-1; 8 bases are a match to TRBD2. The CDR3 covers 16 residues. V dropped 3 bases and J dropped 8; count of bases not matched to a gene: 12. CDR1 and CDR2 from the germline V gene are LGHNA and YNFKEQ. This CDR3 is CASSHKEWVSGDEQFF. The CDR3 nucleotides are TGTGCCAGCAGCCACAAGGAGTGGGTTAGCGGGGATGAGCAGTTCTTC.

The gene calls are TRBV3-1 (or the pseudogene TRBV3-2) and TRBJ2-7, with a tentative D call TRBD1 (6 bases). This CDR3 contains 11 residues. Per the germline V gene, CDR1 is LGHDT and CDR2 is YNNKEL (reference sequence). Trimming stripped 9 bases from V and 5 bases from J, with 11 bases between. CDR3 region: CASKNRDEQYF. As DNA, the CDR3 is TGTGCCAGTAAAAACAGGGACGAGCAGTACTTC.

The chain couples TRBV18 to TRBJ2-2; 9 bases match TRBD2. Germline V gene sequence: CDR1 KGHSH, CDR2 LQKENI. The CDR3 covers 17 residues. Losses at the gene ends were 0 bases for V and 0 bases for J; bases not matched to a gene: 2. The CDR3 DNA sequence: TGTGCCAGCTCACCACCTGCGGGGGGGCCGAACACCGGGGAGCTGTTTTTT. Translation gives CASSPPAGGPNTGELFF.

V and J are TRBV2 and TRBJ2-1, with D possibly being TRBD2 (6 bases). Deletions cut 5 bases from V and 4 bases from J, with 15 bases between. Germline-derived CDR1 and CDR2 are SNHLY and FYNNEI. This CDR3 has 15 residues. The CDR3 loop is CASSITRGAYNEQFF. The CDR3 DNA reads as TGTGCCAGCAGTATCACCCGCGGGGCTTACAATGAGCAGTTCTTC.

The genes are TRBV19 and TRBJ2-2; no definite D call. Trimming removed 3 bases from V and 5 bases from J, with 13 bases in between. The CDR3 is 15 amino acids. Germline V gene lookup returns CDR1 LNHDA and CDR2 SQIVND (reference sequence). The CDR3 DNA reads TGTGCCAGTAGTATTGGCCACGCTGTTACCGGGGAGCTGTTTTTT. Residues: CASSIGHAVTGELFF.

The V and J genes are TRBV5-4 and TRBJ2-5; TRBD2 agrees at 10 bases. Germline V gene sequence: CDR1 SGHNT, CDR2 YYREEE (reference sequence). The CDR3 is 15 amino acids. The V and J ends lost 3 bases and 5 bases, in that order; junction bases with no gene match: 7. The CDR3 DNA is TGTGCCAGCAGCTCGTTTAGCGGGGGGCTGGAGACCCAGTACTTC. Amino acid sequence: CASSSFSGGLETQYF.

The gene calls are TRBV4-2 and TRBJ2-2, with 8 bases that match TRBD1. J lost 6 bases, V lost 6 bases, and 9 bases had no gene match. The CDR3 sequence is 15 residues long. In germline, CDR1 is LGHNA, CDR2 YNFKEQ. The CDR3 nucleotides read TGTGCCAGCAGTCTTCGACAGGGGTGGTCCGGGGAGCTGTTTTTT. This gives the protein CASSLRQGWSGELFF.

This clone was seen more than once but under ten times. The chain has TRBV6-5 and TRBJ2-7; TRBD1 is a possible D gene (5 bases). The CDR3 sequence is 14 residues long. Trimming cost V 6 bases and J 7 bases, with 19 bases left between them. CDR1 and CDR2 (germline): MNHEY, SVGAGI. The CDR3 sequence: CASSKDSGGKEQYF. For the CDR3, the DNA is TGTGCCAGCAGCAAAGACAGTGGTGGAAAGGAGCAGTACTTC.

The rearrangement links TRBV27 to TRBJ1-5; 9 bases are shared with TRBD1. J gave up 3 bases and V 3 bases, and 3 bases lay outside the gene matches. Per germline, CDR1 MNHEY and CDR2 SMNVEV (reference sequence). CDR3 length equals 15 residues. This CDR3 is CASSFTGGFNQPQHF. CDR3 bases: TGTGCCAGCAGTTTCACAGGGGGCTTCAATCAGCCCCAGCATTTT.

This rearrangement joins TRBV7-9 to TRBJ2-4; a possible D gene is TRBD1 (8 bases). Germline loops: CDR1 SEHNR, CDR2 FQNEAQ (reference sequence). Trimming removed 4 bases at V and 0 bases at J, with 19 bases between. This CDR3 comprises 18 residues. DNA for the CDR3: TGTGCCAGCAGCTCACAGGGGGACTATATACTAGCCAAAAACATTCAGTACTTC. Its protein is CASSSQGDYILAKNIQYF.

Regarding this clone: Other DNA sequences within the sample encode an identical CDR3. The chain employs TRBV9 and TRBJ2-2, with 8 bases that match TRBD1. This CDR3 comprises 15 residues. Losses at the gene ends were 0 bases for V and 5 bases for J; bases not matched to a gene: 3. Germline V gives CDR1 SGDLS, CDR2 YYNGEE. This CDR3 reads CASSVVGQGTGELFF. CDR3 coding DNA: TGTGCCAGCAGCGTAGTCGGACAGGGAACCGGGGAGCTGTTTTTT.

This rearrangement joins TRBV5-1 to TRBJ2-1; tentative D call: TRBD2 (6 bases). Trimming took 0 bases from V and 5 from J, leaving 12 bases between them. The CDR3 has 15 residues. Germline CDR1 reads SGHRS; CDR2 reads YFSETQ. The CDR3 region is CASSLAVGLNNEQFF. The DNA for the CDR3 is TGCGCCAGCAGCTTGGCAGTGGGACTGAACAATGAGCAGTTCTTC. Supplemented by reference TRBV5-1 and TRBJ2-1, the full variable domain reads KAGVTQTPRYLIKTRGQQVTLSCSPISGHRSVSWYQQTPGQGLQFLFEYFSETQRNKGNFPGRFSGRQFSNSRSEMNVSTLELGDSALYLCASSLAVGLNNEQFFGPGTRLTVL.

In DNA, the CDR3 is TGTGCCAGCACAGAGTACAGGGGATCAGGCTATGGCTACACCTTC. Translation gives CASTEYRGSGYGYTF. The chain carries TRBV2 and TRBJ1-2; TRBD1 matches 7 bases. Trimming cost V 7 bases and J 4 bases; bases outside gene matches: 12. Looked up from germline, CDR1 is SNHLY and CDR2 is FYNNEI. The CDR3 covers 15 residues.

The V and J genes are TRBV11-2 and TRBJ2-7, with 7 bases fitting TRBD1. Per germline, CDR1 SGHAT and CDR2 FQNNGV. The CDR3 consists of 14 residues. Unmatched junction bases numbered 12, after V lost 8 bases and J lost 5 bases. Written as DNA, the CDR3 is TGTGCCAGCGATAAAATGACAGGGATCCACGAGCAGTACTTC. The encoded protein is CASDKMTGIHEQYF.

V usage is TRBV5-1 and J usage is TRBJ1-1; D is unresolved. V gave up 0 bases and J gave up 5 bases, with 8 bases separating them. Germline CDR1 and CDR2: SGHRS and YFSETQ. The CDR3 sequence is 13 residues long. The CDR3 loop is CASSLGVGTEAFF. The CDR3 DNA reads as TGCGCCAGCAGCTTGGGGGTCGGGACTGAAGCTTTCTTT.

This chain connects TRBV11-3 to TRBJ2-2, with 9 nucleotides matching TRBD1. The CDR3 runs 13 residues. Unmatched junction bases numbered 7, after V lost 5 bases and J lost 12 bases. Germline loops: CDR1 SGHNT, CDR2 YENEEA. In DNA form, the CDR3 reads TGTGCCAGCAGCACGTGGACAGGGGAAAAGCTGTTTTTT. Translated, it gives CASSTWTGEKLFF.

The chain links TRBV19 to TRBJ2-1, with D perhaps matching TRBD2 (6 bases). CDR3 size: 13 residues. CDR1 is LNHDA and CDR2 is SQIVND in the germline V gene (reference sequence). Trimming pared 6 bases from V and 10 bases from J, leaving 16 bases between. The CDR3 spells CASSMPLGREQFF. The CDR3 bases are TGTGCCAGTAGCATGCCGCTAGGGAGGGAGCAGTTCTTC.

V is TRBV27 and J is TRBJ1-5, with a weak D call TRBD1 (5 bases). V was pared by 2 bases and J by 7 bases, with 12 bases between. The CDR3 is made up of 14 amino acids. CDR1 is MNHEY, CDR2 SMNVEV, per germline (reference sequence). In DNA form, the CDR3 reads TGTGCCAGCAGTTTAGGTGGGGGGGGGCAGCCCCAGCATTTT. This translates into CASSLGGGGQPQHF.

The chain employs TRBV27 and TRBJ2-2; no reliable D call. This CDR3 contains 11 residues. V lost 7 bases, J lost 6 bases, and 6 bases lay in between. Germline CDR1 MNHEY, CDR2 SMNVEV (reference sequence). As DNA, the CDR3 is TGTGCCAGCATCGAGGCCGGGGAGCTGTTTTTT. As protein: CASIEAGELFF.

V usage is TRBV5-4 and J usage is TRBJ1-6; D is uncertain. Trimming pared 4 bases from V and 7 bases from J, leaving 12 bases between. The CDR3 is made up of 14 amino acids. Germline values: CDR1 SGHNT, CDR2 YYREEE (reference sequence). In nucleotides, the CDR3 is TGTGCCAGCAGCCCGAGAGTCGGGAATTCACCCCTCCACTTT. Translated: CASSPRVGNSPLHF.